What follows are 29 T cell receptor beta chains derived from one specimen sequenced in a study of cytomegalovirus exposure and HLA in healthy donors. Researchers ran the PCR with 60 Vbeta and 13 Jbeta primers. Method: immunoSEQ multiplex PCR; TCRdb's copy keeps in-frame clones and lacks some. The sample lists fewer than 150,000 clones, 82% occurring once. The sample comprised PBMCs. These receptor sequences come from a woman under 30 in good health and CMV-seronegative.

The CDR3 protein is CASRKTGYGYTF. For the CDR3, the DNA is TGTGCCAGTAGGAAGACGGGATATGGCTACACCTTC. The gene calls are TRBV19 and TRBJ1-2; D call uncertain. Trimming removed 6 bases from V and 5 bases from J, with 10 bases in between. CDR1 LNHDA and CDR2 SQIVND come from the germline V gene (reference sequence). The CDR3 has 12 residues.

The chain recombines TRBV19 with TRBJ2-7, with TRBD1 identical over 9 bases. Germline lookup yields CDR1 LNHDA and CDR2 SQIVND (reference sequence). This CDR3 has 14 residues. Trimming took 6 bases from V and 3 from J; bases not matched to a gene: 6. The CDR3 DNA reads TGTGCCAGTAGACTACAGGGGGCAAACTACGAGCAGTACTTC. Amino acid sequence: CASRLQGANYEQYF. Full variable domain (outside the CDR3, taken from reference TRBV19 and TRBJ2-7): DGGITQSPKYLFRKEGQNVTLSCEQNLNHDAMYWYRQDPGQGLRLIYYSQIVNDFQKGDIAEGYSVSREKKESFPLTVTSAQKNPTAFYLCASRLQGANYEQYFGPGTRLTVT.

The chain carries TRBV29-1 and TRBJ2-2; D is possibly TRBD1 (6 bases). This CDR3 is built from 14 residues. The germline V and J ends were trimmed by 5 bases and 5 bases, with 15 bases remaining between them. Germline V CDR1 and CDR2: SQVTM, ANQGSEA. DNA for the CDR3: TGCAGCGTTAAGACAGGAGAGGTGACCGGGGAGCTGTTTTTT. Translated: CSVKTGEVTGELFF.

The V call is TRBV5-6, the J call TRBJ1-2, with TRBD1 as a possible D gene (6 bases). Germline V gene data show CDR1 as SGHDT and CDR2 as YYEEEE. The V end lost 0 bases, the J end lost 3 bases, and 6 bases lay between the germline ends. The CDR3 extends over 13 amino acids. This chain's CDR3 is CASSLGQDYGYTF. DNA for the CDR3: TGTGCCAGCAGCTTGGGACAGGACTATGGCTACACCTTC.

The chain has TRBV5-4 and TRBJ2-4; 11 nucleotides line up with TRBD2. The germline CDR1 and CDR2 sequences are SGHNT and YYREEE (reference sequence). Trimming removed 1 base from V and 0 bases from J; junction bases left unmatched: 6. This CDR3 has 18 amino acids. CDR3 residues: CASSLKTSGVLAKNIQYF. The CDR3 nucleotides are TGTGCCAGCAGCTTGAAGACTAGCGGGGTCCTAGCCAAAAACATTCAGTACTTC.

About this clone: Here the CDR3 omits its conserved ending phenylalanine or tryptophan, so a read error is the likely source. V is TRBV7-9 and J is TRBJ2-7, with a weak D call TRBD1 (6 bases). CDR3 length equals 11 residues. V lost 5 bases, J lost 7 bases, and 9 bases lay in between. Per the germline V gene, CDR1 is SEHNR and CDR2 is FQNEAQ (reference sequence). The CDR3 coding sequence is TGTGCCAGCAGCCCTCAGGGGGAGCAGTACCTC. It specifies CASSPQGEQYL.

The V and J genes are TRBV19 and TRBJ1-2, with a possible D match to TRBD1 (6 bases). Germline V lookup: CDR1 LNHDA, CDR2 SQIVND (reference sequence). This CDR3 spans 16 amino acids. Trimming removed 3 bases from V and 8 bases from J, with 22 bases in between. CDR3 sequence: CASSMGADPKWGGYTF. The CDR3 nucleotides read TGTGCCAGTAGTATGGGGGCAGATCCGAAGTGGGGAGGCTACACCTTC.

V usage is TRBV5-4 and J usage is TRBJ2-1; 7 nucleotides agree with TRBD1. The CDR3 consists of 13 residues. Germline CDR1 SGHNT, CDR2 YYREEE (reference sequence). The ends lost 3 bases at V and 5 bases at J; junction bases unmatched: 2. CDR3 bases: TGTGCCAGCAGCTGGCAGGGGGACAATGAGCAGTTCTTC. The encoded protein is CASSWQGDNEQFF.

This clone has just one count. This chain joins TRBV19 and TRBJ1-1, with D tentatively TRBD1 (5 bases). V was shortened by 6 bases and J by 1 base, with 12 bases between the two germline ends. Germline loops: CDR1 LNHDA, CDR2 SQIVND (reference sequence). There are 14 residues in the CDR3. The CDR3 region is CASSIGQANTEAFF. CDR3 DNA: TGTGCCAGTAGCATTGGACAAGCGAACACTGAAGCTTTCTTT.

The gene calls are TRBV25-1 and TRBJ2-2; a possible D gene is TRBD2 (6 bases). The germline V gene encodes CDR1 MGHDK and CDR2 SYGVNS. The V end lost 3 bases, the J end lost 1 base, and 15 bases lay between the germline ends. The CDR3 loop spans 17 amino acids. The CDR3 DNA follows: TGTGCCAGCAGTGAGCAGACCGGGCGGGGGAACACCGGGGAGCTGTTTTTT. Translated: CASSEQTGRGNTGELFF. Based on the CDR3 plus reference TRBV25-1 and TRBJ2-2, the full variable domain is EADIYQTPRYLVIGTGKKITLECSQTMGHDKMYWYQQDPGMELHLIHYSYGVNSTEKGDLSSESTVSRIRTEHFPLTLESARPSHTSQYLCASSEQTGRGNTGELFFGEGSRLTVL.

Many counts were recorded for this clone. The rearrangement uses TRBV4-2 and TRBJ1-1; D is undetermined. V lost 0 bases to trimming and J lost 4 bases, with 15 bases between them. This CDR3 is 16 amino acids long. Germline V CDR1 and CDR2: LGHNA, YNFKEQ. The CDR3 reads CASSQEVVEASTEAFF. The CDR3 bases are TGTGCCAGCAGCCAAGAGGTAGTCGAAGCGAGCACTGAAGCTTTCTTT.

The gene calls are TRBV27 and TRBJ1-4; tentative D call: TRBD1 (6 bases). The germline V and J ends were trimmed by 2 bases and 5 bases, with 12 bases remaining between them. Germline CDR1 reads MNHEY; CDR2 reads SMNVEV (reference sequence). The CDR3 consists of 15 residues. The CDR3 nucleotides are TGTGCCAGCAGTTTACGGGACACTAGAAATGAAAAACTGTTTTTT. Its translation is CASSLRDTRNEKLFF.

The CDR3 DNA reads as TGTGCCAGCAGCTCCAGCGGGGTGATAGAGACCCAGTACTTC. The encoded protein is CASSSSGVIETQYF. V and J are TRBV7-9 and TRBJ2-5; 7 bases line up with TRBD2. Germline CDR1 and CDR2: SEHNR and FQNEAQ (reference sequence). This CDR3 comprises 14 residues. V trimming: 4 bases; J trimming: 4 bases; junction bases outside the gene matches: 6.

The sample holds one count of this clone. The chain couples TRBV11-3 to TRBJ2-3; TRBD2 agrees at 10 bases. V dropped 0 bases and J dropped 0; count of bases not matched to a gene: 9. The CDR3 sequence is 19 residues long. Per the germline V gene, CDR1 is SGHNT and CDR2 is YENEEA. CDR3 residues: CASSLESAGGLWSTDTQYF. Here the CDR3 DNA reads TGTGCCAGCAGCTTAGAATCAGCGGGGGGGCTTTGGAGCACAGATACGCAGTATTTT.

The chain is built from TRBV2 and TRBJ1-1, with a tentative D call TRBD1 (6 bases). This CDR3 comprises 16 residues. CDR1 is SNHLY, CDR2 FYNNEI, per germline. The V end lost 0 bases, the J end lost 0 bases, and 11 bases lay between the germline ends. The DNA of the CDR3 is TGTGCCAGCAGTGAAGCTCCGGGACACATGAACACTGAAGCTTTCTTT. As protein: CASSEAPGHMNTEAFF. Filled out from reference TRBV2 and TRBJ1-1, the complete variable domain reads EPEVTQTPSHQVTQMGQEVILRCVPISNHLYFYWYRQILGQKVEFLVSFYNNEISEKSEIFDDQFSVERPDGSNFTLKIRSTKLEDSAMYFCASSEAPGHMNTEAFFGQGTRLTVV.

This clone showed up just once. The chain has TRBV7-2 and TRBJ1-2, with TRBD1 matching over 9 bases. The CDR3 contains 15 residues. Germline CDR1 is SGHTA and CDR2 is FQGNSA. Losses at the gene ends were 5 bases for V and 8 bases for J; bases not matched to a gene: 12. The CDR3 sequence is CASSLEPGTGRGYTF. In nucleotides, the CDR3 is TGTGCCAGCAGCCTAGAACCCGGGACAGGGCGAGGCTACACCTTC.

CDR3 amino acids: CASSTAWGGSYHEQYF. Written as DNA, the CDR3 is TGTGCCAGTAGTACCGCATGGGGCGGGAGTTACCACGAGCAGTACTTC. This chain joins TRBV19 and TRBJ2-7; the match to TRBD2 covers 7 bases. The CDR3 extends over 16 amino acids. Germline-derived CDR1 and CDR2 are LNHDA and SQIVND (reference sequence). V lost 4 bases and J lost 5; bases outside the gene matches: 14.

The CDR3 spells CARSSTGTSGGPRGNEQFF. In nucleotides, the CDR3 is TGTGCCAGAAGCTCCACCGGGACTAGCGGGGGGCCTCGGGGAAATGAGCAGTTCTTC. J is TRBJ2-1 and V is TRBV5-3, with 15 bases identical to TRBD2. TRBV5-3 is an ORF; its function is uncertain. After removal of 3 bases from V and 7 bases from J, the junction contained 14 bases not matched to a gene. The CDR3 consists of 19 residues.

This sequence joins TRBV19 and TRBJ1-3, with 7 bases fitting TRBD1. Unmatched junction bases numbered 12, after V lost 2 bases and J lost 8 bases. The CDR3 runs 16 residues. Germline V lookup: CDR1 LNHDA, CDR2 SQIVND (reference sequence). Here the CDR3 reads CASSITGDSLVDTIYF. For the CDR3, the DNA is TGTGCCAGTAGTATAACCGGGGACAGCTTGGTGGACACCATATATTTT.

The chain couples TRBV6-1 to TRBJ1-1; 10 bases are a match to TRBD1. Germline V lookup: CDR1 MNHNS, CDR2 SASEGT. The V and J ends lost 1 base and 3 bases, in that order; junction bases with no gene match: 11. The CDR3 has 18 residues. This CDR3 is CASSEGGQGLMWDTEAFF. The CDR3 nucleotides read TGTGCCAGCAGTGAAGGGGGACAGGGGCTTATGTGGGACACTGAAGCTTTCTTT.

The rearrangement joins TRBV9 to TRBJ1-1; D possibly corresponds to TRBD1 (5 bases). The ends were cut back, 4 bases at V and 8 bases at J, with 15 bases in the middle. CDR1 SGDLS and CDR2 YYNGEE come from the germline V gene. This CDR3 region has 13 residues. Here the CDR3 DNA reads TGTGCCAGCAGCCCGTGGGAGGGGCCCGAAGCTTTCTTT. Translating it yields CASSPWEGPEAFF.

This chain links TRBV27 with TRBJ2-2; D call uncertain. Germline V gives CDR1 MNHEY, CDR2 SMNVEV (reference sequence). The CDR3 contains 16 residues. The V end was cut by 9 bases, the J end by 0 bases, with 17 bases between. The chain's CDR3 is CASRLAAAANTGELFF. Written as DNA, the CDR3 is TGTGCCAGTCGACTGGCCGCAGCAGCGAACACCGGGGAGCTGTTTTTT.

The rearrangement uses TRBV10-3 and TRBJ2-1; TRBD2 matches at 11 bases. This CDR3 has 16 residues. Germline V gene lookup returns CDR1 ENHRY and CDR2 SYGVKD. V was pared by 7 bases and J by 4 bases, with 9 bases of the junction left unmatched. This CDR3 reads CAITGTGTSGYNEQFF. The CDR3 region has the DNA TGTGCCATCACCGGAACCGGGACTAGCGGATACAATGAGCAGTTCTTC.

This chain connects TRBV29-1 to TRBJ1-1, with a possible D match to TRBD1 (6 bases). CDR3 length equals 12 residues. V was clipped by 6 bases and J by 0 bases, with 8 bases between them. Germline lookup yields CDR1 SQVTM and CDR2 ANQGSEA. CDR3: CSVGQLNTEAFF. CDR3 nucleotide sequence: TGCAGCGTCGGACAGCTGAACACTGAAGCTTTCTTT.

This sequence joins TRBV4-3 and TRBJ1-2; possible D gene TRBD1, 6 bases. The V end was cut by 3 bases, the J end by 8 bases, with 16 bases between. This CDR3 is 14 amino acids long. Per germline, CDR1 LGHNA and CDR2 YSLEER. The CDR3 sequence: CASSHVDRIEGYTF. CDR3 DNA sequence: TGCGCCAGCAGCCATGTCGACAGGATCGAGGGCTACACCTTC.

J is TRBJ2-3 and V is TRBV12-5; 7 bases are shared with TRBD2. CDR1 and CDR2 from the germline V gene are LGHNT and FRNRAP. The CDR3 length is 15 residues. V lost 0 bases and J lost 5; bases outside the gene matches: 5. The CDR3 DNA follows: TGTGCTAGTGGTTTGGTACTAACGGGAGGAGATACGCAGTATTTT. It specifies CASGLVLTGGDTQYF.

This chain links TRBV11-2 with TRBJ2-1; 10 nucleotides align to TRBD2. The germline V gene encodes CDR1 SGHAT and CDR2 FQNNGV. This CDR3 region has 17 residues. V shed 5 bases, J shed 0 bases, and the junction held 7 bases outside the gene matches. CDR3 sequence: CASSQISGRSSYNEQFF. CDR3 nucleotide sequence: TGTGCCAGCAGCCAAATTAGCGGGAGGAGCTCCTACAATGAGCAGTTCTTC.

V usage is TRBV5-5 and J usage is TRBJ2-7; tentatively, D is TRBD2 (6 bases). Germline V gene lookup returns CDR1 SGHKS and CDR2 YYEKEE (reference sequence). The CDR3 covers 16 residues. Trimming left V 4 bases short and J 3 bases short, with 20 bases between. The CDR3 DNA follows: TGTGCCAGCAGCCCCCCTATCGGGGGTATCGGCTACGAGCAGTACGTC. Its protein is CASSPPIGGIGYEQYV.

This chain connects TRBV19 to TRBJ2-4, with 7 bases that match TRBD1. This CDR3 region has 16 residues. J was trimmed by 1 base and V by 10 bases; bases with no gene match: 13. Germline V gives CDR1 LNHDA, CDR2 SQIVND (reference sequence). CDR3 sequence (DNA): TGTGCCAAAGGGGGCCTAGAGTACTCCGCCAAAAACATTCAGTACTTC. Translating gives CAKGGLEYSAKNIQYF. Using reference TRBV19 and TRBJ2-4 for the parts outside the CDR3, the full variable domain is DGGITQSPKYLFRKEGQNVTLSCEQNLNHDAMYWYRQDPGQGLRLIYYSQIVNDFQKGDIAEGYSVSREKKESFPLTVTSAQKNPTAFYLCAKGGLEYSAKNIQYFGAGTRLSVL.